This T cell receptor (beta chain) was captured by sequencing in a study of response to subunit inactivated influenza vaccine. Broader study findings: Each seasonal influenza vaccination, the authors suggested, recruits few new T cells.

In TCRdb, the RT-PCR reads were re-called with MiXCR into one record per CDR3 protein. Of about 780,000 distinct CDR3 sequences in the sample, approximately 17% were seen once. As for this clonotype: The antigen is not known.

This CDR3 comprises 16 residues. The V segment lost 0 bases and the J segment 3 bases; nucleotides outside the gene matches: 8. The germline V gene encodes CDR1 SGHTA and CDR2 FQGNSA. The TCR originated in a man in his fifties or sixties who received an inactivated influenza vaccine. The sequencing used PBMCs from blood, collected about 5 days after vaccination. This sequence joins TRBV7-2 and TRBJ2-7; 7 positions match TRBD2. The CDR3 here is CASSLASGGAGYEQYF. The CDR3 region has the DNA TGTGCCAGCAGCTTAGCGTCGGGGGGAGCAGGCTACGAGCAGTACTTC.